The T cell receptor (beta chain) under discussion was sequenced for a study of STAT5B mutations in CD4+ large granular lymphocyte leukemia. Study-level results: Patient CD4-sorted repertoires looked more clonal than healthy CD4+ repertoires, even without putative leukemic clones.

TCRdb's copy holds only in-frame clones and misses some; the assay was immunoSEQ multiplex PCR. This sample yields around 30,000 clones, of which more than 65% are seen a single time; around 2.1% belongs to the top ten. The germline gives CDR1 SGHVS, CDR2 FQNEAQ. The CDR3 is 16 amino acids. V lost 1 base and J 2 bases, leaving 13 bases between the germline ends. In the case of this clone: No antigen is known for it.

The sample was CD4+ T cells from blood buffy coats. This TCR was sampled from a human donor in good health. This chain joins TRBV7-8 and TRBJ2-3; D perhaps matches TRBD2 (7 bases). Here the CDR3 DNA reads TGTGCCAGCAGCTTAGTTGGGGGGGCCTACACAGATACGCAGTATTTT. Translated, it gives CASSLVGGAYTDTQYF.